Shown below are 31 T cell receptor beta chains from a single sample sequenced in a study of blood T cell repertoires in COVID-19. Data came from immunoSEQ multiplex PCR; TCRdb stores just in-frame clones and leaves some out. This table has 300,000 to 450,000 clones, more than 70% appearing once. The sequenced sample was PBMCs or T cells enriched from blood (not recorded which). The receptors were sampled from a man aged 40-49 years in a cohort exposed to, infected with or recovered from COVID-19 (not recorded which).

The V call is TRBV19, the J call TRBJ2-1, with 10 bases fitting TRBD1. The CDR3 runs to 18 residues. Germline loops: CDR1 LNHDA, CDR2 SQIVND (reference sequence). J was trimmed by 5 bases and V by 3 bases; bases with no gene match: 13. Here the CDR3 DNA reads TGTGCCAGTAGTATTTCTATCGGGGACAGGGGACGCAACAATGAGCAGTTCTTC. It codes for CASSISIGDRGRNNEQFF.

The gene calls are TRBV5-1 and TRBJ1-4, with D unresolved. Trimming stripped 0 bases from V and 8 bases from J, with 11 bases between. CDR1 SGHRS and CDR2 YFSETQ come from the germline V gene. The CDR3 loop spans 14 amino acids. DNA of the CDR3: TGCGCCAGCAGCTTGGCCGGAGGGCGCGAAAAACTGTTTTTT. This sequence encodes CASSLAGGREKLFF.

Only a few counts were recorded for this clone. V and J are TRBV29-1 and TRBJ1-5; D is possibly TRBD1 (5 bases). V was shortened by 6 bases and J by 7 bases, with 19 bases between the two germline ends. Germline values: CDR1 SQVTM, CDR2 ANQGSEA. The CDR3 is 14 amino acids. This CDR3 reads CSVSAGLPGQPQHF. As DNA, the CDR3 is TGCAGCGTATCGGCAGGGCTGCCTGGACAGCCCCAGCATTTT.

The chain recombines TRBV28 with TRBJ2-1; 12 positions agree with TRBD2. CDR3 length equals 17 residues. Germline V gives CDR1 MDHEN, CDR2 SYDVKM. V shed 5 bases, J shed 1 base, and the junction held 6 bases outside the gene matches. CDR3 loop: CASSDLAGGRSYNEQFF. The CDR3 DNA reads as TGTGCCAGCAGTGACCTAGCGGGAGGGCGGTCCTACAATGAGCAGTTCTTC.

This rearrangement joins TRBV28 to TRBJ1-2; no clear D gene. Germline lookup yields CDR1 MDHEN and CDR2 SYDVKM. V lost 6 bases and J 4 bases, leaving 15 bases between the germline ends. The CDR3 covers 14 residues. The CDR3, as DNA: TGTGCCAGCAGGTCTCCCCGGGGTGGCTATGGCTACACCTTC. Its translation: CASRSPRGGYGYTF.

This rearrangement joins TRBV6-5 to TRBJ2-3; 9 positions agree with TRBD1. This CDR3 comprises 15 residues. Unmatched junction bases numbered 8, after V lost 7 bases and J lost 3 bases. Germline lookup yields CDR1 MNHEY and CDR2 SVGAGI. The CDR3 sequence: CASNRQGVETDTQYF. For the CDR3, the DNA is TGTGCCAGCAACCGACAGGGGGTTGAAACAGATACGCAGTATTTT.

This clone showed up just a few times. The J gene is TRBJ1-4, the V gene TRBV5-6; 7 bases are a match to TRBD1. The CDR3 length is 15 residues. The trim removed 0 bases at V and 6 bases at J, leaving 5 bases unmatched. Germline lookup yields CDR1 SGHDT and CDR2 YYEEEE. The CDR3 region is CASSLDRGKDEKLFF. The CDR3 nucleotides are TGTGCCAGCAGCTTGGACAGGGGAAAAGATGAAAAACTGTTTTTT.

This sequence joins TRBV27 and TRBJ2-1; 11 bases match TRBD2. The germline gives CDR1 MNHEY, CDR2 SMNVEV (reference sequence). With 5 bases clipped from V and 3 bases from J, the junction kept 6 bases outside the gene matches. CDR3 size: 16 residues. The CDR3 sequence: CASSAGLAGGYNEQFF. The DNA of the CDR3 is TGTGCCAGCAGTGCTGGGCTAGCGGGGGGCTACAATGAGCAGTTCTTC.

V gene TRBV5-1 combines with J gene TRBJ2-7; 8 nucleotides agree with TRBD1. Trimming at V came to 0 bases and at J to 6 bases, leaving 5 bases not matched to a gene. The CDR3 covers 14 residues. CDR1 SGHRS and CDR2 YFSETQ come from the germline V gene. The CDR3 spells CASSLGTGTVEQYF. The CDR3, as DNA: TGCGCCAGCAGCTTGGGGACAGGGACGGTCGAGCAGTACTTC.

This sequence joins TRBV18 and TRBJ1-1; no clear D gene. The germline V and J ends were trimmed by 4 bases and 4 bases, with 16 bases remaining between them. Germline V lookup: CDR1 KGHSH, CDR2 LQKENI. The CDR3 is 15 residues long. DNA for the CDR3: TGTGCCAGCTCACTAAACTCTCAGAGCGGCACTGAAGCTTTCTTT. Translated, it gives CASSLNSQSGTEAFF. Full variable domain (rest looked up from reference TRBV18 and TRBJ1-1): NAGVMQNPRHLVRRRGQEARLRCSPMKGHSHVYWYRQLPEEGLKFMVYLQKENIIDESGMPKERFSAEFPKEGPSILRIQQVVRGDSAAYFCASSLNSQSGTEAFFGQGTRLTVV.

CDR3 residues: CASSGDAPGATGELFF. The CDR3 coding sequence is TGTGCCAGCTCTGGGGATGCGCCGGGAGCTACCGGGGAGCTGTTTTTT. This sequence joins TRBV18 and TRBJ2-2, with D possibly TRBD2 on 6 matching bases. This CDR3 is 16 amino acids long. The ends were cut back, 6 bases at V and 5 bases at J, with 19 bases in the middle. CDR1 and CDR2 from the germline V gene are KGHSH and LQKENI.

This sequence joins TRBV5-1 and TRBJ1-1; possibly TRBD1 for D (5 bases). Trimming stripped 0 bases from V and 3 bases from J, with 12 bases between. Looked up from germline, CDR1 is SGHRS and CDR2 is YFSETQ. The CDR3 contains 15 residues. The CDR3 loop is CASSLVVRADTEAFF. The CDR3 nucleotides read TGCGCCAGCAGCTTGGTTGTCAGGGCTGACACTGAAGCTTTCTTT. Full variable domain (rest looked up from reference TRBV5-1 and TRBJ1-1): KAGVTQTPRYLIKTRGQQVTLSCSPISGHRSVSWYQQTPGQGLQFLFEYFSETQRNKGNFPGRFSGRQFSNSRSEMNVSTLELGDSALYLCASSLVVRADTEAFFGQGTRLTVV.

Only a few counts were recorded for this clone. The chain joins TRBV20-1 to TRBJ1-2, with 8 bases lining up with TRBD1. CDR1 DFQATT and CDR2 SNEGSKA come from the germline V gene (reference sequence). There are 11 residues in the CDR3. Trimming cost V 6 bases and J 8 bases; bases outside gene matches: 5. In DNA, the CDR3 is TGCAGTGCCTTGGACAGGGAGGGCTACACCTTC. Protein sequence: CSALDREGYTF.

This sequence joins TRBV7-9 and TRBJ1-4; 10 bases fit TRBD1. Per the germline V gene, CDR1 is SEHNR and CDR2 is FQNEAQ (reference sequence). The CDR3 covers 16 residues. Unmatched junction bases numbered 9, after V lost 4 bases and J lost 7 bases. CDR3 nucleotide sequence: TGTGCCAGCAGCTCCCAAGTCGGGACAGGGGTTGAAAAACTGTTTTTT. It specifies CASSSQVGTGVEKLFF.

V gene TRBV5-6 combines with J gene TRBJ2-3, with a tentative D call TRBD2 (5 bases). Germline V lookup: CDR1 SGHDT, CDR2 YYEEEE. The V gene lost 4 bases and the J gene lost 5 bases, with 14 bases spanning the gap. This CDR3 has 14 amino acids. In DNA form, the CDR3 reads TGTGCCAGCAGCCGACCGGGGTCCGGAGATACGCAGTATTTT. As protein: CASSRPGSGDTQYF.

Here the CDR3 reads CAISGPTGTEAFF. CDR3 coding DNA: TGTGCCATCAGTGGGCCGACAGGGACTGAAGCTTTCTTT. The chain joins TRBV10-3 to TRBJ1-1; TRBD1 aligns across 7 bases. Germline values: CDR1 ENHRY, CDR2 SYGVKD. The CDR3 runs 13 residues. J was trimmed by 5 bases and V by 4 bases; bases with no gene match: 4.

The V and J genes are TRBV7-9 and TRBJ2-7, with 7 nucleotides matching TRBD1. CDR1 and CDR2 from the germline V gene are SEHNR and FQNEAQ (reference sequence). CDR3 length: 15 amino acids. V shed 3 bases and J 2 bases; nucleotides not matched to a gene: 7. The CDR3 region has the DNA TGTGCCAGCAGCTTTGCCGGGACAGTGACCTACGAGCAGTACTTC. Translation gives CASSFAGTVTYEQYF.

On this clone: This same CDR3 is encoded by further DNA sequences in the sample. V usage is TRBV6-1 and J usage is TRBJ2-2; D gene uncertain. This CDR3 spans 14 amino acids. Looked up from germline, CDR1 is MNHNS and CDR2 is SASEGT. V dropped 0 bases and J dropped 5 bases, with 7 bases sitting between them. For the CDR3, the DNA is TGTGCCAGCAGTGAAGCGCTCAGGACCGGGGAGCTGTTTTTT. Its translation is CASSEALRTGELFF.

This clone has a single count. This rearrangement joins TRBV28 to TRBJ1-3; D ambiguous. This CDR3 contains 15 residues. V lost 2 bases, J lost 7 bases, and 15 bases lay in between. Germline V lookup: CDR1 MDHEN, CDR2 SYDVKM. The CDR3 DNA reads as TGTGCCAGCAGTTTAAATCCGGCAGGTGGGAACACCATATATTTT. This codes for CASSLNPAGGNTIYF.

This clone was seen a handful of times. CDR3 sequence (DNA): TGTGCCTGGGGAAGAGGTGGGGACAGGGGGGTCTACGAGCAGTACTTC. Translated: CAWGRGGDRGVYEQYF. The J gene is TRBJ2-7, the V gene TRBV30; 11 nucleotides line up with TRBD1. CDR3 size: 16 residues. Germline V gene lookup returns CDR1 GTSNPN and CDR2 SVGIG (reference sequence). J was trimmed by 3 bases and V by 5 bases; bases with no gene match: 12.

The gene calls are TRBV19 and TRBJ2-7; TRBD1 matches 7 bases. The J segment lost 5 bases and the V segment lost 2 bases, leaving 15 bases of the junction unmatched. This CDR3 has 17 amino acids. In germline, CDR1 is LNHDA, CDR2 SQIVND (reference sequence). The CDR3 reads CASSIRGSGGMPHEQYF. The DNA of the CDR3 is TGTGCCAGTAGTATAAGGGGCTCAGGGGGAATGCCCCACGAGCAGTACTTC.

This chain links TRBV5-1 with TRBJ2-7; 12 bases match TRBD1. The CDR3 consists of 15 residues. V was pared by 1 base and J by 6 bases, with 5 bases of the junction left unmatched. Germline CDR1 reads SGHRS; CDR2 reads YFSETQ. The DNA of the CDR3 is TGCGCCAGCAGCTTGCAGGGACAGGGGGCTGGCGAGCAGTACTTC. Amino acid sequence: CASSLQGQGAGEQYF.

This rearrangement joins TRBV7-8 to TRBJ1-6, with 9 bases lining up with TRBD1. The CDR3 spans 15 residues. The germline gives CDR1 SGHVS, CDR2 FQNEAQ. V gave up 1 base and J gave up 6 bases; unmatched junction bases: 1. The CDR3 bases are TGTGCCAGCAGCTTAGTGGACAGGGGTAATTCACCCCTCCACTTT. It yields the protein CASSLVDRGNSPLHF.

The chain carries TRBV5-1 and TRBJ1-2, with TRBD1 matching over 7 bases. This CDR3 region has 13 residues. The V gene's germline CDR1 is SGHRS and CDR2 YFSETQ. J gave up 8 bases and V 4 bases, and 8 bases lay outside the gene matches. CDR3 bases: TGCGCCAGCAGCCAGGGGGGCACCGGCGGCTACACCTTC. Its protein product is CASSQGGTGGYTF.

This clone was seen just once. The J gene is TRBJ1-3, the V gene TRBV10-3, with D possibly TRBD1 on 6 matching bases. V was clipped by 7 bases and J by 4 bases, with 11 bases between them. From germline, CDR1 is ENHRY and CDR2 SYGVKD. The CDR3 loop spans 13 amino acids. The DNA of the CDR3 is TGTGCCATCACAGGGGAGCCCGGAAACACCATATATTTT. As protein: CAITGEPGNTIYF.

The chain couples TRBV15 to TRBJ2-3; 12 nucleotides match TRBD2. This CDR3 has 17 residues. J was trimmed by 10 bases and V by 1 base; bases with no gene match: 12. CDR1 is LNHNV and CDR2 is YYDKDF in the germline V gene (reference sequence). The CDR3 region is CATSRVPTGTSGSSQYF. The CDR3 DNA reads as TGTGCCACCAGCAGAGTACCCACCGGGACTAGCGGGTCGTCGCAGTATTTT.

V is TRBV7-8 and J is TRBJ2-5; D gene uncertain. This CDR3 spans 13 amino acids. The V and J ends lost 10 bases and 0 bases respectively, with 12 bases between them. Germline assignment: CDR1 SGHVS and CDR2 FQNEAQ. The CDR3 sequence: CATNPRNQETQYF. The DNA for the CDR3 is TGTGCCACCAACCCCAGGAACCAAGAGACCCAGTACTTC. Filled out from reference TRBV7-8 and TRBJ2-5, the complete variable domain reads GAGVSQSPRYKVAKRGQDVALRCDPISGHVSLFWYQQALGQGPEFLTYFQNEAQLDKSGLPSDRFFAERPEGSVSTLKIQRTQQEDSAVYLCATNPRNQETQYFGPGTRLLVL.

This clone was seen once. The chain has TRBV6-5 and TRBJ1-5, with a possible D match to TRBD1 (5 bases). CDR3 length equals 12 residues. V was pared by 5 bases and J by 4 bases, with 6 bases between. Germline V lookup: CDR1 MNHEY, CDR2 SVGAGI. CDR3 residues: CASSRGNQPQHF. CDR3 DNA: TGTGCCAGCAGTCGGGGGAATCAGCCCCAGCATTTT.

The chain is built from TRBV4-2 and TRBJ1-2; D might be TRBD1 (6 bases). The CDR3 sequence is 15 residues long. Trimming left V 3 bases short and J 6 bases short, with 17 bases between. Germline lookup yields CDR1 LGHNA and CDR2 YNFKEQ. This chain's CDR3 is CASSQVLGGADGYTF. The DNA of the CDR3 is TGTGCCAGCAGCCAGGTATTGGGGGGGGCCGATGGCTACACCTTC.

This clone was seen only once. The same CDR3 arises from other DNA sequences in this sample as well. The V call is TRBV5-1, the J call TRBJ1-2, with D perhaps matching TRBD1 (5 bases). The CDR3 loop spans 12 amino acids. Germline assignment: CDR1 SGHRS and CDR2 YFSETQ. Trimming took 2 bases from V and 4 from J, leaving 6 bases between them. CDR3 protein: CASSFQGYGYTF. CDR3 in DNA: TGCGCCAGCAGCTTTCAGGGCTATGGCTACACCTTC.

For this clone: Its ends do not fully match the called genes, so a read error is possible. The genes are TRBV19 and TRBJ1-2, with D unclear. CDR3 length equals 13 residues. The germline V gene encodes CDR1 LNHDA and CDR2 SQIVND (reference sequence). The CDR3 loop reads CASSIDPAVAEVF. DNA for the CDR3: TGTGCCAGTAGTATAGACCCCGCGGTAGCAGAGGTCTTC.